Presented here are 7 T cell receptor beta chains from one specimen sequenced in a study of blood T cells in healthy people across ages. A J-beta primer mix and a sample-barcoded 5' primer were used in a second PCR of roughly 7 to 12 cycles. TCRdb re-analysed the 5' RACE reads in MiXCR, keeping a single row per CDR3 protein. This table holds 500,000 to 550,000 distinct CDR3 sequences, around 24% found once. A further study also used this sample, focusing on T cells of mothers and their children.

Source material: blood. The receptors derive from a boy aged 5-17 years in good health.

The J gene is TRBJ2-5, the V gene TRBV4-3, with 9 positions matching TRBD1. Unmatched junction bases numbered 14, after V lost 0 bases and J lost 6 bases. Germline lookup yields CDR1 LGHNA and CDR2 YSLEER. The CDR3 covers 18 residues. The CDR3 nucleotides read TGCGCCAGCAGCCAAGATCCCTCGTCGACAGGGGGGCAGAAGACCCAGTACTTC. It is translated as CASSQDPSSTGGQKTQYF.

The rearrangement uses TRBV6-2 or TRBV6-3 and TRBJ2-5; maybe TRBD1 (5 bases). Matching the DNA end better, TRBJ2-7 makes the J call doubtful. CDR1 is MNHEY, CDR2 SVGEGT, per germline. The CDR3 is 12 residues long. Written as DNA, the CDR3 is TGTGCCAGCAGTGAACAGGTTTACGAGCAGTACTTC. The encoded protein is CASSEQVYEQYF.

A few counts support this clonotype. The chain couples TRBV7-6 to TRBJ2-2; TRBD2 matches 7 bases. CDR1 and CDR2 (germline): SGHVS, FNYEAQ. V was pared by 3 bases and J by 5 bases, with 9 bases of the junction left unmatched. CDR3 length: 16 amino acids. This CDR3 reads CASSLAGGSRTGELFF. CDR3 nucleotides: TGTGCCAGCAGCTTGGCCGGCGGGAGTAGGACCGGGGAGCTGTTTTTT.

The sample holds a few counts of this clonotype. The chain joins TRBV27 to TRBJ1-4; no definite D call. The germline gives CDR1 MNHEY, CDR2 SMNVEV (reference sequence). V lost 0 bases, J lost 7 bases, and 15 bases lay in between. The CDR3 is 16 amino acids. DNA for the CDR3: TGTGCCAGCAGTTTATCTCGACCAAGGGTTTCTGAAAAACTGTTTTTT. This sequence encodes CASSLSRPRVSEKLFF.

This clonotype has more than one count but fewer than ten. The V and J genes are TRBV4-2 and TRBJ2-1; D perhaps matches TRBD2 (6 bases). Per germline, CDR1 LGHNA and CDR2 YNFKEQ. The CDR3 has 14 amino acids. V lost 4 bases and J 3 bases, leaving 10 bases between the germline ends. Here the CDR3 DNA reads TGTGCCAGCAGCCCTGGAGGGGACTACAATGAGCAGTTCTTC. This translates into CASSPGGDYNEQFF.

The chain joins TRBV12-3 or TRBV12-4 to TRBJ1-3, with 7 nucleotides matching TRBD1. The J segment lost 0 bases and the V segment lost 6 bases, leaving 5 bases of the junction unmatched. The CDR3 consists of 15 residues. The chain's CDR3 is CASRLNRGSGNTIYF. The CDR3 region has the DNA TGTGCCAGCAGGCTGAACAGGGGCTCTGGAAACACCATATATTTT.

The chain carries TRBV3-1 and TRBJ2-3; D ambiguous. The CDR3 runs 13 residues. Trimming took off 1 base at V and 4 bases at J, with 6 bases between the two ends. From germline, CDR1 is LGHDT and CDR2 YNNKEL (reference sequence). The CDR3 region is CASSQVTSDTQYF. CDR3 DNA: TGTGCCAGCAGCCAAGTGACGTCAGATACGCAGTATTTT.